Presented here are 25 T cell receptor beta chains from one specimen sequenced in a study of T cells in Graves' hyperthyroidism and ophthalmopathy. RNA transcripts were the template for amplifying TCR beta CDR3 regions. In the first-round RT-PCR of the TCR CDR3, the HTBI primer set was used. TCRdb re-analysed the multiplex PCR reads in MiXCR, keeping a single row per CDR3 protein. The repertoire holds about 640,000 distinct CDR3 sequences, roughly 14% seen once, with around 13% in the top ten. The sample comprised blood. Receptors originate from a woman between 50 and 59 years old with Graves' ophthalmopathy.

The sample holds many counts of this clonotype. The chain uses TRBV2 and TRBJ1-5, with 7 bases lining up with TRBD1. CDR3 length equals 15 residues. The V and J ends lost 2 bases and 3 bases, in that order; junction bases with no gene match: 4. The germline V gene has CDR1 SNHLY and CDR2 FYNNEI. The CDR3 region has the DNA TGTGCCAGCAGTGAATCGACAGGGTACAATCAGCCCCAGCATTTT. Protein: CASSESTGYNQPQHF.

The DNA for the CDR3 is TGTGCCAGTACCCCTCTAATGGGGCAGGGAGGCAATGAGCAGTTCTTC. Protein: CASTPLMGQGGNEQFF. The V call is TRBV19, the J call TRBJ2-1; possibly TRBD2 for D (6 bases). Trimming took 7 bases from V and 6 from J, leaving 22 bases between them. The CDR3 consists of 16 residues. Germline V gives CDR1 LNHDA, CDR2 SQIVND (reference sequence).

CDR3 amino acids: CASSRYPGVSRSSTDTQYF. The CDR3 nucleotides are TGTGCCAGCAGCCGCTACCCTGGAGTATCGCGCTCTAGCACAGATACGCAGTATTTT. The chain employs TRBV7-9 and TRBJ2-3, with D uncertain. The CDR3 is 19 residues long. Germline loops: CDR1 SEHNR, CDR2 FQNEAQ (reference sequence). Trimming took off 5 bases at V and 0 bases at J, with 24 bases between the two ends.

This clonotype was recorded many times. This chain joins TRBV27 and TRBJ1-1; D not certain. V lost 8 bases to trimming and J lost 0 bases, with 16 bases between them. CDR3 length equals 15 residues. From germline, CDR1 is MNHEY and CDR2 SMNVEV (reference sequence). DNA for the CDR3: TGTGCCAGCGGGGAAGATTTGGGTATGAACACTGAAGCTTTCTTT. It yields the protein CASGEDLGMNTEAFF.

This clonotype was seen ten or more times. The chain carries TRBV12-3 or TRBV12-4 and TRBJ1-1, with 9 bases matching TRBD1. The J segment lost 2 bases and the V segment lost 5 bases, leaving 6 bases of the junction unmatched. The CDR3 is 15 amino acids. The DNA for the CDR3 is TGTGCCAGCAGTAAACAAACAGGGGGCAACACTGAAGCTTTCTTT. This encodes CASSKQTGGNTEAFF.

This clonotype was seen repeatedly, ten times or more. J is TRBJ1-1 and V is TRBV20-1, with D unresolved. V was shortened by 0 bases and J by 5 bases, with 16 bases between the two germline ends. Germline CDR1 and CDR2: DFQATT and SNEGSKA (reference sequence). This CDR3 is 15 amino acids long. DNA of the CDR3: TGCAGTGCTAGAGATGCGGTGCTGGGGAGAACTGAAGCTTTCTTT. Translated, it gives CSARDAVLGRTEAFF.

This clonotype was picked up many times. The chain couples TRBV24-1 to TRBJ2-2; 8 bases agree with TRBD1. The CDR3 extends over 16 amino acids. From germline, CDR1 is KGHDR and CDR2 SFDVKD. The junction had 3 bases not matched to a gene; V was cut back by 4 bases and J by 0 bases. In DNA form, the CDR3 reads TGTGCCACCAGTGACCTGACAGGGGCGAACACCGGGGAGCTGTTTTTT. It encodes CATSDLTGANTGELFF.

This clonotype came up many times. This chain joins TRBV5-1 and TRBJ2-3; a possible D gene is TRBD1 (6 bases). The CDR3 loop spans 17 amino acids. CDR1 and CDR2 from the germline V gene are SGHRS and YFSETQ. Trimming cost V 0 bases and J 0 bases, with 14 bases left between them. In DNA form, the CDR3 reads TGCGCCAGCAGCTTGGCCCTGACAGGTTCTAGCACAGATACGCAGTATTTT. Protein: CASSLALTGSSTDTQYF.

This clonotype was seen ten or more times. The chain uses TRBV18 and TRBJ2-7; 7 nucleotides agree with TRBD1. Germline values: CDR1 KGHSH, CDR2 LQKENI. CDR3 size: 13 residues. The trim removed 4 bases at V and 4 bases at J, leaving 4 bases unmatched. The CDR3 nucleotides are TGTGCCAGCTCACGAGGGACAGCTTACGAGCAGTACTTC. Protein: CASSRGTAYEQYF.

This clonotype was seen many times. CDR3 coding DNA: TGTGCCAGCAGGGCGGGTCTCTACGAGCAGTACTTC. This gives the protein CASRAGLYEQYF. The V call is TRBV7-2, the J call TRBJ2-7; D may be TRBD2 (5 bases). Trimming left V 6 bases short and J 3 bases short, with 9 bases between. CDR3 length: 12 residues. In germline, CDR1 is SGHTA, CDR2 FQGNSA.

This clonotype was seen many times. The rearrangement uses TRBV12-3 or TRBV12-4 and TRBJ2-2; TRBD2 agrees at 16 bases. V lost 3 bases and J lost 0; bases outside the gene matches: 7. The CDR3 extends over 20 amino acids. The CDR3 DNA reads TGTGCCAGCAGTTTGGGCCCCGGGACTAGCGGGAGGGCGAACACCGGGGAGCTGTTTTTT. Translation: CASSLGPGTSGRANTGELFF.

Concerning this clonotype: One end of the junction is discordant with germline, which a read error may explain. The genes are TRBV6-4 and TRBJ2-3; TRBD1 matches 9 bases. Germline-derived CDR1 and CDR2 are MRHNA and SNTAGT. The CDR3 contains 17 residues. The CDR3 coding sequence is TGTGCCGGCAGTGGAAGGGGACAGGGCCTAGGGGCAGATACGCAGTATTTT. This gives the protein CAGSGRGQGLGADTQYF.

V and J are TRBV29-1 and TRBJ2-7; D remains unclear. The germline gives CDR1 SQVTM, CDR2 ANQGSEA. The CDR3 spans 11 residues. V dropped 6 bases and J dropped 1 base, with 7 bases sitting between them. This chain's CDR3 is CSVQASYEQYF. In DNA form, the CDR3 reads TGCAGCGTGCAGGCATCCTACGAGCAGTACTTC.

This clonotype showed up many times. The V and J genes are TRBV25-1 and TRBJ1-5; D is possibly TRBD1 (5 bases). This CDR3 comprises 17 residues. Deletions cut 1 base from V and 7 bases from J, with 20 bases between. The germline V gene encodes CDR1 MGHDK and CDR2 SYGVNS. CDR3 residues: CASSESGSAGRGQPQHF. The CDR3 nucleotides read TGTGCCAGCAGTGAATCGGGAAGCGCAGGTCGGGGGCAGCCCCAGCATTTT.

There are many counts of this clonotype. The V and J genes are TRBV5-6 and TRBJ2-1; TRBD2 matches at 7 bases. The length of the CDR3 is 15 residues. CDR1 and CDR2 from the germline V gene are SGHDT and YYEEEE. V shed 1 base and J 3 bases; nucleotides not matched to a gene: 4. The CDR3 loop reads CASSLRGGVYNEQFF. The CDR3 DNA reads as TGTGCCAGCAGCTTGAGGGGAGGGGTCTACAATGAGCAGTTCTTC.

The J gene is TRBJ1-4, the V gene TRBV28; 10 bases map to TRBD1. CDR1 MDHEN and CDR2 SYDVKM come from the germline V gene. The J segment lost 5 bases and the V segment lost 5 bases, leaving 2 bases of the junction unmatched. The CDR3 extends over 14 amino acids. The CDR3: CASSDRGQNEKLFF. For the CDR3, the DNA is TGTGCCAGCAGTGACAGGGGGCAGAATGAAAAACTGTTTTTT.

This clonotype was counted at least ten times. The rearrangement uses TRBV5-1 and TRBJ1-1; a weak D match, TRBD1 (5 bases). CDR1 is SGHRS and CDR2 is YFSETQ in the germline V gene. The length of the CDR3 is 18 residues. The germline V and J ends were trimmed by 1 base and 0 bases, with 19 bases remaining between them. CDR3 DNA: TGCGCCAGCAGCTTGTTTTCGGGCGGAGGGGCGGTGAACACTGAAGCTTTCTTT. Residues: CASSLFSGGGAVNTEAFF. Together with reference TRBV5-1 and TRBJ1-1, the CDR3 gives the full variable domain: KAGVTQTPRYLIKTRGQQVTLSCSPISGHRSVSWYQQTPGQGLQFLFEYFSETQRNKGNFPGRFSGRQFSNSRSEMNVSTLELGDSALYLCASSLFSGGGAVNTEAFFGQGTRLTVV.

This clonotype was seen many times. J is TRBJ1-5 and V is TRBV20-1, with 11 bases matching TRBD1. V lost 6 bases to trimming and J lost 4 bases; unmatched junction nucleotides: 8. The CDR3 runs 15 residues. The germline V gene encodes CDR1 DFQATT and CDR2 SNEGSKA (reference sequence). CDR3 coding DNA: TGCAGTGCCCGGACCGGACAGGGGGCGAATCAGCCCCAGCATTTT. Its translation: CSARTGQGANQPQHF.

This clonotype showed up many times. This chain links TRBV6-1 with TRBJ2-5; D may be TRBD1 (6 bases). This CDR3 contains 15 residues. V lost 2 bases and J lost 1, with 11 bases in between. From germline, CDR1 is MNHNS and CDR2 SASEGT. CDR3: CASSEPEQGQETQYF. The CDR3 DNA is TGTGCCAGCAGTGAACCCGAACAGGGCCAAGAGACCCAGTACTTC.

The chain employs TRBV25-1 and TRBJ2-3; D gene unclear. This CDR3 region has 15 residues. V was shortened by 3 bases and J by 2 bases, with 12 bases between the two germline ends. In germline, CDR1 is MGHDK, CDR2 SYGVNS. The CDR3 DNA follows: TGTGCCAGCAGTGAGTCGGAGAGGTCCACAGATACGCAGTATTTT. It is translated as CASSESERSTDTQYF.

This clonotype was seen only a few times. CDR3 region: CASSQTGQPFTGELFF. The CDR3 bases are TGTGCCAGCAGTCAGACGGGACAGCCTTTTACCGGGGAGCTGTTTTTT. V and J are TRBV27 and TRBJ2-2; 7 positions match TRBD1. This CDR3 contains 16 residues. Trimming cost V 5 bases and J 5 bases; bases outside gene matches: 11. Germline V lookup: CDR1 MNHEY, CDR2 SMNVEV (reference sequence).

In this sample, this clonotype turned up many times. V is TRBV11-2 and J is TRBJ2-7; 12 bases align to TRBD1. The germline CDR1 and CDR2 sequences are SGHAT and FQNNGV. J lost 7 bases, V lost 1 base, and 5 bases had no gene match. The CDR3 loop spans 15 amino acids. The CDR3 reads CASSLAGTGGQEQYF. DNA of the CDR3: TGTGCCAGCAGCTTAGCCGGGACAGGGGGCCAAGAGCAGTACTTC.

This clonotype occurred many times. The chain combines TRBV6-2 or TRBV6-3 with TRBJ1-2; 7 nucleotides match TRBD1. Trimming cost V 10 bases and J 4 bases; bases outside gene matches: 12. Germline V gives CDR1 MNHEY, CDR2 SVGEGT. The CDR3 runs 14 residues. This CDR3 reads CATHASGTVYGYTF. The CDR3 DNA reads as TGTGCCACCCATGCCTCTGGGACAGTCTATGGCTACACCTTC.

The CDR3 spells CASSPFQGGTGELFF. In DNA form, the CDR3 reads TGTGCCAGCTCACCATTCCAGGGCGGGACCGGGGAGCTGTTTTTT. This chain connects TRBV18 to TRBJ2-2; possibly TRBD1 or TRBD2 for D (5 bases each). Germline V lookup: CDR1 KGHSH, CDR2 LQKENI. This CDR3 is 15 amino acids long. Trimming took off 2 bases at V and 5 bases at J, with 12 bases between the two ends.

This clonotype was counted at least ten times. This chain links TRBV28 with TRBJ2-7, with D unclear. In germline, CDR1 is MDHEN, CDR2 SYDVKM. The CDR3 totals 12 residues. V lost 8 bases to trimming and J lost 0 bases, with 8 bases between them. The CDR3 DNA reads as TGTGCCAGCCGGTCTAGCTCCTACGAGCAGTACTTC. Encoded protein: CASRSSSYEQYF.